The clone carrying this TCR beta chain was seen only a few times. Its antigen remains unidentified. The data are from a study of CD4 T cells in relation to SARS-CoV-2 and coronaviruses. Germline V gives CDR1 MGHDK, CDR2 SYGVNS. The CDR3 length is 16 residues. The ends lost 6 bases at V and 1 base at J; junction bases unmatched: 7. Clones were sequenced by immunoSEQ multiplex PCR, and TCRdb holds only the in-frame ones, with some missing. The data hold more than 20,000 clones, with more than 65% observed a single time. The unexposed donors gave CD4+ T cells in about 2010-2018, prior to COVID-19. The cells were cultured for approximately 10 days before CD4+ T cells were isolated. Cells permitting, SARS-CoV-2 S/N and four cold-coronavirus spikes were tested on unexposed-donor CD4+ T cells. Cultures received half-medium IL-2 refreshes on days 3 and 7.

The origin of this receptor is a human donor in good health. The sequenced sample consisted of CD4+ T cells from PBMCs, cultured in vitro. The rearrangement links TRBV25-1 to TRBJ2-2; 8 bases match TRBD1. In DNA, the CDR3 is TGTGCCAGCAGCGCTAGACAGGGGCGGAACACCGGGGAGCTGTTTTTT. It is translated as CASSARQGRNTGELFF. Using reference TRBV25-1 and TRBJ2-2 for the parts outside the CDR3, the full variable domain is EADIYQTPRYLVIGTGKKITLECSQTMGHDKMYWYQQDPGMELHLIHYSYGVNSTEKGDLSSESTVSRIRTEHFPLTLESARPSHTSQYLCASSARQGRNTGELFFGEGSRLTVL.